Listed below are T cell receptor beta chains from one sample, sequenced in a study of shared clonotypes between healthy human individuals. Some clones are missing from TCRdb's copy, which holds only in-frame ones; the method was immunoSEQ multiplex PCR. The sample gives roughly 2.1 million clones, approximately 94% of which show up once; under 2% is in the top ten. The sequencing sample was made of naive CD8+ T cells from PBMCs. These receptors were collected from a man aged 18 to 30 in good health. Some clones in this sample may be carry-over from other donors' samples. Both conserved end residues are part of each CDR3. D genes are given only for firm matches. Not all rows give a size; the values are once, few, many and, for expanded clones, a class.

TRBV27	TRBJ2-7	-	-	CASSVSGPGWEQYF	TGTGCCAGCAGTGTAAGCGGGCCTGGCTGGGAGCAGTACTTC
TRBV27	TRBJ1-2	-	-	CASSLSGPNYGYTF	TGTGCCAGCAGTTTATCGGGACCTAACTATGGCTACACCTTC
TRBV7-9	TRBJ2-1	-	-	CASSLDPAEQFF	TGTGCCAGCAGCTTAGATCCGGCGGAGCAGTTCTTC
TRBV2	TRBJ1-3	-	-	CASSEADGSSGNTIYF	TGTGCCAGCAGTGAAGCGGACGGGAGCTCTGGAAACACCATATATTTT
TRBV30	TRBJ2-3	TRBD2	-	CALDLETSGTQYF	TGTGCCCTGGACCTGGAAACTAGCGGTACGCAGTATTTT
TRBV28	TRBJ2-1	TRBD2	-	CASSLAGGGNEQFF	TGTGCCAGCAGTCTCGCCGGGGGGGGCAATGAGCAGTTCTTC
TRBV19	TRBJ2-7	-	-	CASRRGRNYEQYF	TGTGCCAGTAGGAGGGGCAGAAACTACGAGCAGTACTTC
TRBV27	TRBJ2-7	-	-	CASSLAGSGLSYEQYF	TGTGCCAGCAGTCTAGCCGGGTCCGGTCTTTCCTACGAGCAGTACTTC
TRBV13	TRBJ2-7	-	once	CASSLRRRGEQYF	TGTGCCAGCAGCCTTCGCCGGCGAGGAGAGCAGTACTTC
TRBV5-5	TRBJ1-1	-	-	CASSPENTEAFF	TGTGCCAGCAGCCCCGAGAACACTGAAGCTTTCTTT
TRBV27	TRBJ2-1	TRBD2	-	CASSLSWLAGANEQFF	TGTGCCAGCAGTTTATCATGGCTAGCGGGAGCTAATGAGCAGTTCTTC
TRBV6-1	TRBJ2-7	-	-	CASSEGERIYSYEQYF	TGTGCCAGCAGTGAAGGGGAGCGGATCTACTCCTACGAGCAGTACTTC
TRBV7-9	TRBJ2-1	-	-	CASSNRDGLSYNEQFF	TGTGCCAGCAGCAACCGGGACGGCCTCTCCTACAATGAGCAGTTCTTC
TRBV5-1	TRBJ2-7	-	-	CASSLPEPEQYF	TGCGCCAGCAGCTTACCTGAGCCGGAGCAGTACTTC
TRBV7-9	TRBJ2-3	-	-	CASSLTRRDTDTQYF	TGTGCCAGCAGCTTAACGCGGCGGGACACAGATACGCAGTATTTT
TRBV10-2	TRBJ2-3	-	-	CASSESWDFRTDTQYF	TGCGCCAGCAGTGAGTCTTGGGACTTCCGCACAGATACGCAGTATTTT
TRBV29-1	TRBJ2-2	-	-	CSVRQAAKSRTGELFF	TGCAGCGTTCGTCAAGCGGCCAAGAGTCGCACCGGGGAGCTGTTTTTT
TRBV28	TRBJ2-7	-	-	CASSPPGNEQYF	TGTGCCAGCAGCCCCCCCGGAAACGAGCAGTACTTC
TRBV29-1	TRBJ2-1	-	-	CSVRTETSYNEQFF	TGCAGCGTTCGTACAGAGACCTCCTACAATGAGCAGTTCTTC
TRBV7-2	TRBJ2-7	TRBD1	once	CASSLGTGGYSYEQYF	TGTGCCAGCAGCCTAGGGACAGGGGGTTACTCCTACGAGCAGTACTTC
TRBV7-8	TRBJ2-7	-	-	CASSGRSQSIYEQYF	TGTGCCAGCAGCGGCAGAAGTCAGAGTATTTACGAGCAGTACTTC
TRBV4-3	TRBJ2-7	-	-	CASSHRGAYEQYF	TGCGCCAGCAGCCACAGGGGCGCCTACGAGCAGTACTTC
TRBV7-3	TRBJ2-2	-	-	CASRPDNTGELFF	TGTGCCAGCAGACCTGATAACACCGGGGAGCTGTTTTTT
TRBV13	TRBJ2-2	TRBD1	-	CASSSRDRGRDTGELFF	TGTGCCAGCAGCTCACGTGACAGGGGGCGCGACACCGGGGAGCTGTTTTTT
TRBV11-2	TRBJ2-1	TRBD2	-	CASSLLAGVYNEQFF	TGTGCCAGCAGCCTACTAGCGGGAGTCTACAATGAGCAGTTCTTC
TRBV9	TRBJ1-2	-	-	CASSPLDRSLYGYTF	TGTGCCAGCAGCCCACTTGACAGGTCTCTCTATGGCTACACCTTC
TRBV29-1	TRBJ1-5	TRBD1	-	CSVRAGTGREPQHF	TGCAGCGTTAGGGCCGGGACAGGGCGGGAGCCCCAGCATTTT
TRBV19	TRBJ1-1	TRBD1	-	CASTIGRGPNTEAFF	TGTGCCAGTACCATAGGCAGGGGGCCGAACACTGAAGCTTTCTTT
TRBV9	TRBJ1-4	TRBD1	-	CASSVEGQPNEKLFF	TGTGCCAGCAGCGTAGAGGGACAGCCCAATGAAAAACTGTTTTTT
TRBV20-1	TRBJ2-5	-	-	CSADQETQYF	TGCAGTGCTGACCAAGAGACCCAGTACTTC
TRBV7-9	TRBJ1-2	-	-	CASSSGTFANYGYTF	TGTGCCAGCAGCTCGGGGACATTCGCTAACTATGGCTACACCTTC
TRBV29-1	TRBJ2-7	-	once	CSVEVRQGPYEQYF	TGCAGCGTTGAAGTAAGGCAGGGCCCCTACGAGCAGTACTTC
TRBV13	TRBJ1-1	-	-	CASSSEGGPNTEAFF	TGTGCCAGCAGCTCCGAGGGGGGGCCGAACACTGAAGCTTTCTTT
TRBV7-8	TRBJ2-3	TRBD2	-	CASSMTSGRAPDTQYF	TGTGCCAGCAGCATGACTAGCGGGAGGGCCCCAGATACGCAGTATTTT
TRBV28	TRBJ1-5	-	-	CASSLGSGSNQPQHF	TGTGCCAGCAGTTTGGGCAGTGGCAGCAATCAGCCCCAGCATTTT
TRBV30	TRBJ2-7	-	-	CAWAPGRSYEQYF	TGTGCCTGGGCCCCGGGCCGATCCTACGAGCAGTACTTC
TRBV5-4	TRBJ1-1	-	-	CASSSWGYDTEAFF	TGTGCCAGCAGCTCGTGGGGGTATGACACTGAAGCTTTCTTT
TRBV13	TRBJ1-5	TRBD1	-	CASSARTGEFGNQPQHF	TGTGCCAGCAGCGCCAGGACAGGGGAGTTCGGCAATCAGCCCCAGCATTTT
TRBV11-2	TRBJ1-4	-	-	CASSLHRVEKLFF	TGTGCCAGCAGCTTACACAGGGTAGAAAAACTGTTTTTT
TRBV27	TRBJ1-1	-	-	CASSLSPGVTEAFF	TGTGCCAGCAGTTTATCTCCAGGGGTCACTGAAGCTTTCTTT
TRBV13	TRBJ1-5	-	-	CASSLGPGGAGQPQHF	TGTGCCAGCAGCTTAGGCCCCGGGGGAGCGGGTCAGCCCCAGCATTTT
TRBV10-2	TRBJ2-1	TRBD2	-	CASLAGNHPDEQFF	TGCGCCAGCCTAGCGGGAAATCACCCGGATGAGCAGTTCTTC
TRBV7-9	TRBJ2-1	TRBD2	-	CASSLSSGNSNEQFF	TGTGCCAGCAGCTTATCTAGCGGGAACTCCAATGAGCAGTTCTTC
TRBV4-3	TRBJ2-5	-	-	CASSPGDGGEETQYF	TGCGCCAGCAGCCCCGGCGATGGGGGCGAAGAGACCCAGTACTTC
TRBV9	TRBJ2-2	TRBD1	-	CASSPGQGNTGELFF	TGTGCCAGCAGCCCCGGACAGGGAAACACCGGGGAGCTGTTTTTT
TRBV11-2	TRBJ2-5	TRBD1	-	CASSAGTGAETQYF	TGTGCCAGCAGCGCAGGGACAGGGGCAGAGACCCAGTACTTC
TRBV19	TRBJ1-2	-	-	CASKGVNYGYTF	TGTGCCAGTAAGGGTGTTAACTATGGCTACACCTTC
TRBV5-1	TRBJ1-1	TRBD1	-	CASSFERTGGTEAFF	TGCGCCAGCAGCTTTGAGCGGACAGGGGGAACTGAAGCTTTCTTT
TRBV11-2	TRBJ2-7	-	-	CASSLTWAVQSYEQYF	TGTGCCAGCAGCCTAACTTGGGCAGTACAGTCCTACGAGCAGTACTTC
TRBV5-6	TRBJ2-3	-	-	CASSLAGGGRRTDTQYF	TGTGCCAGCAGCTTGGCGGGTGGGGGACGGAGAACAGATACGCAGTATTTT
TRBV28	TRBJ2-3	TRBD2	-	CASSLLQWREGTDTQYF	TGTGCCAGCAGTTTGCTCCAGTGGCGGGAGGGCACAGATACGCAGTATTTT
TRBV13	TRBJ1-1	-	-	CASSPGTLNTEAFF	TGTGCCAGCAGCCCCGGGACGCTGAACACTGAAGCTTTCTTT